Below, one T cell receptor beta chain is given with its context. Unique molecular identifiers were present on the cDNA, and a universal primer site came from template switching. A single record per CDR3 protein comes from TCRdb applying MiXCR to the 5' RACE reads. The table has some 790,000 distinct CDR3 sequences, 15% to 20% seen once. In every case, the donor was a healthy Caucasian. The CDR3 contains 16 residues. V dropped 3 bases and J dropped 6; count of bases not matched to a gene: 8. The data belong to a study of identical twins. This sample also belongs to another study, concerning T cells expressing NK-cell markers. That study adds: From sorted CD3+CD56+NKG2C+, CD3+CD56+NKG2C- and CD3+CD56-NKG2C+ T cells came the TCR beta repertoires.

Material for sequencing was PBMCs. The sequence came from a woman aged 18-29 years in good health. The chain is built from TRBV12-3 or TRBV12-4 and TRBJ2-1; 10 nucleotides align to TRBD2. The CDR3 loop is CASSFSGRPKGNEQFF. In DNA form, the CDR3 reads TGTGCCAGCAGTTTTAGCGGGAGGCCCAAGGGCAATGAGCAGTTCTTC.